This T cell receptor (beta chain) emerged from a study of vaccination and CD4 T cells after COVID-19. Treatment defined: roughly 10-day PBMC culture with coronavirus spike peptide pools or control peptides (ViraFEST assay). For ViraFEST, peptide pools expanded antigen-specific T cells, after which the TCRs were sequenced. The V end lost 3 bases, the J end lost 0 bases, and 11 bases lay between the germline ends. The CDR3 sequence is 16 residues long. CDR1 and CDR2 from the germline V gene are MDHEN and SYDVKM. Oncomine TCR Beta short-read sequencing was applied to DNA from cultured CD4+ T cells. TCRdb passed the PCR reads through MiXCR, listing each CDR3 protein once. The sample has around 9,600 distinct CDR3 sequences, approximately 49% seen once. Of note for this clonotype: The antigen remains undetermined.

The origin of this receptor is a human donor who had recovered from COVID-19. The sequenced sample consisted of CD4+ T cells from blood, cultured in vitro. V is TRBV28 and J is TRBJ2-2, with D unresolved. The CDR3 here is CASSFFGNPNTGELFF. The CDR3 DNA sequence: TGTGCCAGCAGTTTTTTTGGAAACCCGAACACCGGGGAGCTGTTTTTT.